This passage covers 2 T cell receptor beta chains from one sample sequenced in a study of cytomegalovirus exposure and HLA in healthy donors. Primers included in the PCR were 60 Vbeta and 13 Jbeta primers. Some clones are missing from TCRdb's copy, which holds only in-frame ones; the method was immunoSEQ multiplex PCR. The sample lists 100,000 to 150,000 clones; around four fifths were seen once. The sequenced sample consisted of PBMCs. The receptors were sampled from a man aged 18 to 35 in good health and CMV-seropositive.

V gene TRBV19 combines with J gene TRBJ2-7; TRBD2 aligns across 11 bases. Germline V CDR1 and CDR2: LNHDA, SQIVND (reference sequence). V dropped 4 bases and J dropped 4; count of bases not matched to a gene: 6. The CDR3 is made up of 15 amino acids. In nucleotides, the CDR3 is TGTGCCAGTAGTAGTACTAGCGGGGGAACTTACGAGCAGTACTTC. It is translated as CASSSTSGGTYEQYF.

This clone has a single count. The chain joins TRBV27 to TRBJ1-2; no definite D call. V was cut by 5 bases and J by 0 bases, with 13 bases left in between. Germline V gene data show CDR1 as MNHEY and CDR2 as SMNVEV (reference sequence). The CDR3 runs 15 residues. The CDR3 spells CASSAMGYANYGYTF. The CDR3 nucleotides read TGTGCCAGCAGTGCAATGGGCTACGCTAACTATGGCTACACCTTC.